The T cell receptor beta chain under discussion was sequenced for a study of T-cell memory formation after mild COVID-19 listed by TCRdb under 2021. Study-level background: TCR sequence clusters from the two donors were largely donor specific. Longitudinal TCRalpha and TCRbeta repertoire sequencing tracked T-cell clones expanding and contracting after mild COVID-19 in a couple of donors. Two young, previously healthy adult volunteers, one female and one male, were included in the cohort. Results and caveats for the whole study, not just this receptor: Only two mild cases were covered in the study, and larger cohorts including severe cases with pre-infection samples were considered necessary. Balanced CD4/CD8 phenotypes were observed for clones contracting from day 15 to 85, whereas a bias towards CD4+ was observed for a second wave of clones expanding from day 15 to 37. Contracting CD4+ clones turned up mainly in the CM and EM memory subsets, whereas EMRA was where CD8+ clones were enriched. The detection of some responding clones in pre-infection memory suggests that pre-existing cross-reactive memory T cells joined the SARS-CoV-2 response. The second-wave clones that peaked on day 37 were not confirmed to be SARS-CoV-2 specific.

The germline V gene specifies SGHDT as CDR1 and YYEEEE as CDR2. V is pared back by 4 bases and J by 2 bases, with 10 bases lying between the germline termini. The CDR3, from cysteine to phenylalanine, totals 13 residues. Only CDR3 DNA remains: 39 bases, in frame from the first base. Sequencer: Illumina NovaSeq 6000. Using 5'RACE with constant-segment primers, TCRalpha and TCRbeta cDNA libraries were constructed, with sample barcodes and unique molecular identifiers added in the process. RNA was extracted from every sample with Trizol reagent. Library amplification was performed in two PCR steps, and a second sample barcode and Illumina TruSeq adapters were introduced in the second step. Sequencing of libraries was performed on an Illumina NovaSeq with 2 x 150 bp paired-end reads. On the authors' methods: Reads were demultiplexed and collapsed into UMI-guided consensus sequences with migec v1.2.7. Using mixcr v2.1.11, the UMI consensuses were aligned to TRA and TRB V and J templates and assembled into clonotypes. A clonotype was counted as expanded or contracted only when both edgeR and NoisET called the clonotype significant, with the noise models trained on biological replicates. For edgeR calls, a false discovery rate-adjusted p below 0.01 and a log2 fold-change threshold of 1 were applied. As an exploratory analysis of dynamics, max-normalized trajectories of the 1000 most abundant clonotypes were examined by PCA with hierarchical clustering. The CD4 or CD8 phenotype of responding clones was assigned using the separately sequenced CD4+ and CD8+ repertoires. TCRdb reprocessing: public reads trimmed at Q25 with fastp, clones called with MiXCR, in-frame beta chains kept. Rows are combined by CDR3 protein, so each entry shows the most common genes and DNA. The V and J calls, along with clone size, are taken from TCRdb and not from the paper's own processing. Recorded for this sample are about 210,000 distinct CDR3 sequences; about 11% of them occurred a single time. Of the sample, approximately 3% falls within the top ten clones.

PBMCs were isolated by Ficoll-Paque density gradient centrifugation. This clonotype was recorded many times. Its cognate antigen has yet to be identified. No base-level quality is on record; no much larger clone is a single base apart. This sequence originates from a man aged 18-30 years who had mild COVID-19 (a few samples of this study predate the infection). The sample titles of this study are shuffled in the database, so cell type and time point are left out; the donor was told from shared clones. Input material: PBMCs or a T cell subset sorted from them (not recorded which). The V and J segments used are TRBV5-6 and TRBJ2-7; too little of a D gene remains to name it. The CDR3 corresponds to CASSPGSPYEQYF. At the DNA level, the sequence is TGTGCCAGCAGCCCCGGGTCCCCCTACGAGCAGTACTTC.